This T cell receptor beta chain emerged from a study of molecular identifiers for immune sequencing clone quantification. TCRdb passed the PCR reads through MiXCR, listing each CDR3 protein once. The sample records 50,000 to 75,000 distinct CDR3 sequences, under 20% being singletons. V was cut by 0 bases and J by 5 bases, with 11 bases left in between. The CDR3 is 15 amino acids. The V gene's germline CDR1 is MNHEY and CDR2 SMNVEV (reference sequence). This clonotype was recorded many times. The sequence derives from a human donor in good health. Some libraries in this study had Jurkat cell RNA spiked in. The rearrangement joins TRBV27 to TRBJ2-1, with D possibly called TRBD1 or TRBD2 (5 bases each). Specimen: naive CD8+ T cells from blood, with Jurkat cell RNA spiked in. As for subset: FACS-sorted CD8+CD4-CCR7+CD45RA+ naive T cells. The CDR3 DNA reads TGTGCCAGCAGTTTATCGGCTGGGGGAAACAATGAGCAGTTCTTC. Encoded protein: CASSLSAGGNNEQFF.